This is a list of T cell receptor beta chains from one sample in a study of T-cell memory formation after mild COVID-19. TCRdb re-analysed the 5' RACE reads in MiXCR, keeping a single row per CDR3 protein. The sample has around 300,000 distinct CDR3 sequences; 15% to 20% are singletons. Sequenced input: PBMCs or a T cell subset sorted from them (not recorded which). Receptors originate from a young man who had mild COVID-19 (a few samples of this study predate the infection). Cell type and time point are not known. The CDR3 runs from the conserved cysteine through the conserved F or W. The D gene is left open where the match is weak. Clone size is not always given. Where it is, it says once, few, many or a class for expanded clones.

>many|.|15|TRBV10-3|TRBJ2-3
TGTGCCATCAGTACTGGGACAACTAGCACAGATACGCAGTATTTT
CAISTGTTSTDTQYF
>.|.|11|TRBV25-1|TRBJ2-2
TGTGCCAGCAGTGGTTCCGGGGAGCTGTTTTTT
CASSGSGELFF
>.|.|15|TRBV10-3|TRBJ2-3
TGTGCCATCAGTGAGTCAACGGGGGGCACAGATACGCAGTATTTT
CAISESTGGTDTQYF
>many|.|14|TRBV10-2|TRBJ2-3
TGCGCCAGCAGTGATTGGGGGGCCACAGATACGCAGTATTTT
CASSDWGATDTQYF
>.|.|13|TRBV6-5|TRBJ2-3
TGTGCCAGCAGGGCCCGGGGGACAGATACGCAGTATTTT
CASRARGTDTQYF
>few|.|13|TRBV3-1|TRBJ2-5
TGTGCCAGCAGCCCCTCGGCCGGGGAGACCCAGTACTTC
CASSPSAGETQYF
>.|.|13|TRBV29-1|TRBJ1-5
TGCAGCGTTGAAGTGGGGGATAATCAGCCCCAGCATTTT
CSVEVGDNQPQHF
>.|.|13|TRBV28|TRBJ2-3
TGTGCCAGCAGACACCGGGGAGTAGATACGCAGTATTTT
CASRHRGVDTQYF
>few|.|15|TRBV7-8|TRBJ2-1
TGTGCCAGCAGCTTAGTTCGATGGCAAGGCAATGAGCAGTTCTTC
CASSLVRWQGNEQFF
>.|TRBD2|14|TRBV6-5|TRBJ2-5
TGTGCCAGCAGAACTAGCGGGGACCGCGAGACCCAGTACTTC
CASRTSGDRETQYF
>few|TRBD2|15|TRBV5-1|TRBJ2-1
TGCGCCAGCAGCTTGACTAGCGGGGGGGCGTATGAGCAGTTCTTC
CASSLTSGGAYEQFF
>.|.|12|TRBV6-5|TRBJ2-2
TGTGCCAGCAGTTACCCGACCGGGGAGCTGTTTTTT
CASSYPTGELFF
>.|TRBD1|13|TRBV30|TRBJ2-7
TGTGCCTGGAGGCAGACAGGGGGGTACGAGCAGTACTTC
CAWRQTGGYEQYF
>.|.|13|TRBV4-1|TRBJ2-1
TGCGCCAGCAGCCAAGCCGGGGTTACTGAGCAGTTCTTC
CASSQAGVTEQFF
>.|TRBD2|16|TRBV7-2|TRBJ2-7
TGTGCCAGCAGCCAATTCCCAGCGGGGGGCCTCTACGAGCAGTACTTC
CASSQFPAGGLYEQYF
>.|.|13|TRBV12-3/TRBV12-4|TRBJ1-2
TGTGCCAGCAGTGGTCGAGGGGGTTATGGCTACACCTTC
CASSGRGGYGYTF
>many|.|13|TRBV12-3/TRBV12-4|TRBJ2-3
TGTGCCAGCAGTCCGACGGGCACAGATACGCAGTATTTT
CASSPTGTDTQYF
>.|.|15|TRBV10-3|TRBJ2-1
TGTGCCATCAGTCGACAGGTCAGCTCCTACAATGAGCAGTTCTTC
CAISRQVSSYNEQFF
>.|.|15|TRBV10-1|TRBJ1-1
TGCGCCAGCAGTGAGTCCGCGGGGAGGAACACTGAAGCTTTCTTT
CASSESAGRNTEAFF
>few|TRBD2|16|TRBV18|TRBJ2-5
TGTGCCAGCTCACCACGACTAGCGGGGGCGTCGGAGACCCAGTACTTC
CASSPRLAGASETQYF
>few|.|13|TRBV19|TRBJ1-1
TGTGCCAGTAGTATAAGACACGGCACTGAAGCTTTCTTT
CASSIRHGTEAFF
>.|.|11|TRBV30|TRBJ2-7
TGTGCCTGGAGAGGGGGCTACGAGCAGTACTTC
CAWRGGYEQYF
>.|TRBD2|15|TRBV28|TRBJ2-3
TGTGCCAGCAGACCCCTAGCGGGGGTGGCAGATACGCAGTATTTT
CASRPLAGVADTQYF
>.|TRBD2|15|TRBV5-6|TRBJ2-3
TGTGCCAGCAGCAATAGCGGGGGTAGCACAGATACGCAGTATTTT
CASSNSGGSTDTQYF
>few|TRBD2|15|TRBV20-1|TRBJ2-5
TGCAGTGCAACCCTTAGCGGGGGGGCGGTAAAGACCCAGTACTTC
CSATLSGGAVKTQYF
>.|.|14|TRBV12-3/TRBV12-4|TRBJ2-7
TGTGCCAGCAGTCTCCGGACGGCCAGCTACGAGCAGTACTTC
CASSLRTASYEQYF
>.|TRBD1|15|TRBV4-3|TRBJ1-1
TGCGCCAGCAGCCTCTCCGGCAGGGGGGACACTGAAGCTTTCTTT
CASSLSGRGDTEAFF
>few|.|15|TRBV5-6|TRBJ1-1
TGTGCCAGCAGCTTGGCGGGCAGTTGGGGATCGGGGGCTTTCTTT
CASSLAGSWGSGAFF
>few|.|12|TRBV6-6|TRBJ2-7
TGTGCCAGCAGGGCGGCCACGGACGAGCAGTACTTC
CASRAATDEQYF
>.|.|13|TRBV5-1|TRBJ1-1
TGCGCCAGCAGCCGGGGAAGGAACACTGAAGCTTTCTTT
CASSRGRNTEAFF
>few|TRBD1|14|TRBV7-2|TRBJ1-6
TGTGCCAGCAGCTTCCGGGACAGCCATTCACCCCTCCACTTT
CASSFRDSHSPLHF
>few|.|13|TRBV18|TRBJ1-5
TGTGCCAGCTCACAAGGAGGGAATCAGCCCCAGCATTTT
CASSQGGNQPQHF
>.|.|14|TRBV7-3|TRBJ2-7
TGTGCCAGCAGCTTGACCGGGGGCACGAGCGAGCAGTACTTC
CASSLTGGTSEQYF
>.|.|15|TRBV3-1|TRBJ1-3
TGTGCCAGCAGCCAAGACCCCGGGGATCGAAACACCATATATTTT
CASSQDPGDRNTIYF
>.|.|16|TRBV3-1|TRBJ1-6
TGTGCCAGCAGCCAAGATCAAGGGGGTTTCCATTCACCCCTCCACTTT
CASSQDQGGFHSPLHF
>.|.|15|TRBV4-3|TRBJ1-1
TGCGCCAGCAGCCAAATAAAGGCCTTGAACACTGAAGCTTTCTTT
CASSQIKALNTEAFF